A selection of T cell receptor beta chains follows, all from one sample in a study of radiotherapy plus CTLA-4 blockade in lung cancer. Profiled with immunoSEQ multiplex PCR; TCRdb holds only in-frame clones, not every one. The repertoire holds 30,000 or so clones, with approximately 77% as singletons. The input for sequencing was peripheral blood, taken from a patient treated with radiotherapy plus ipilimumab. The receptors were gathered from a human donor with non-small cell lung cancer whose response to radiotherapy plus ipilimumab could not be evaluated. Each CDR3 is given with its conserved first and last residue. Each record gives: J gene, D gene, V gene, CDR3 protein. D genes are given only for firm matches.

TRBJ2-7 | - | TRBV4-1 | CASSQDPGNEQYF
TRBJ1-6 | - | TRBV4-1 | CASSQGDSQNSPLHF
TRBJ2-1 | - | TRBV13 | CASNKQTFLSYNEQFF
TRBJ2-1 | TRBD1 | TRBV9 | CASSLNSGQEYNEQFF
TRBJ1-1 | TRBD1 | TRBV6-6 | CASRRDSYTEAFF
TRBJ2-5 | TRBD1 | TRBV2 | CASSADRGEYQETQYF
TRBJ2-5 | - | TRBV5-1 | CASSLGELETQYF
TRBJ2-6 | TRBD2 | TRBV9 | CASSAPGGKGANVLTF
TRBJ2-7 | TRBD2 | TRBV2 | CASSETGLGGGGYEQYF
TRBJ2-7 | TRBD1 | TRBV27 | CASSRTGGAAGGFEQYF
TRBJ2-7 | TRBD1 | TRBV6-6 | CASSREPGQGFYEQYF
TRBJ1-5 | TRBD1 | TRBV30 | CAWTPTGYRQPQHF
TRBJ2-1 | TRBD2 | TRBV9 | CASSERLAGGNNEQFF
TRBJ2-3 | TRBD2 | TRBV5-1 | CASSLGSGRADTQYF
TRBJ2-3 | - | TRBV21-1 | CASSKITGSPDTQYF
TRBJ2-7 | TRBD1 | TRBV28 | CASSTQWTGTTYEQYF
TRBJ2-5 | - | TRBV21-1 | CANFDSDQETQYF
TRBJ2-3 | - | TRBV10-2 | CAIKRTGRETDTQYF
TRBJ2-1 | - | TRBV10-3 | CAISESSGDSYNEQFF
TRBJ2-2 | TRBD1 | TRBV28 | CASSSPGQEAGELFF
TRBJ2-3 | TRBD1 | TRBV4-1 | CASSRRTGDDTQYF
TRBJ2-7 | TRBD1 | TRBV4-3 | CASSQKQGADPYEQYF
- | - | TRBV28 | CASSSLGSESSYEQYF
TRBJ1-4 | - | TRBV30 | CAWTRSSEKLFF
TRBJ2-1 | - | TRBV30 | CAWSVRYNEQFF
TRBJ1-5 | - | TRBV6-5 | CASSWFRANQPQHF
TRBJ1-3 | - | TRBV9 | CASSVDSYSGNTIYF
TRBJ2-7 | TRBD2 | TRBV10-1 | CASSDPGGEQYF
TRBJ2-1 | - | TRBV7-9 | CASSRGGSYNEQFF
TRBJ2-1 | - | TRBV27 | CASSLLGYNEQFF
TRBJ1-2 | TRBD1 | TRBV18 | CASSPTGVRYGYTF
TRBJ1-5 | - | TRBV18 | CASSPSPTGTYGNQPQHF
TRBJ2-3 | - | TRBV7-9 | CASSTGVTDTQYF